The rows below give T cell receptor beta chains drawn from one sample of a study of blood T cells in healthy people across ages. TCRdb itself ran the 5' RACE reads through MiXCR, one entry per CDR3 protein. The sample has 1.5 million to 2 million distinct CDR3 sequences; about 30% are singletons. The sequencing sample was made of blood. The receptors here all came from a woman under 40 in good health. Each CDR3 is given with its conserved first and last residue. D genes are given only for firm matches. Clone size is shown for a subset of rows, as once, few, many or a class of expanded clone.

>TRBJ1-4|.|TRBV29-1|.
TGCAGCGTTGACGGGGGTTCAAGGGGTGAAAAACTGTTTTTT
CSVDGGSRGEKLFF
>TRBJ2-7|.|TRBV20-1|TRBD1
TGCAGTGCCGAATATCCGACAGGGTCCTACGAGCAGTACTTC
CSAEYPTGSYEQYF
>TRBJ1-2|.|TRBV18|.
TGTGCCAGCTCAGACGGGGTATACTATGGCTACACCTTC
CASSDGVYYGYTF
>TRBJ1-2|.|TRBV7-2|.
TGTGCCAGCAGCTTATATTTGGACAGATACTATGGCCACACCTTC
CASSLYLDRYYGHTF
>TRBJ1-6|.|TRBV2|.
TGTGCCAGCAGTAGTCAGTATTCACCCCTCCACTTT
CASSSQYSPLHF
>TRBJ2-3|few|TRBV24-1|TRBD2
TGTGCCACCAGTGATGCAGCGGGAGGGAGCACAGATACGCAGTATTTT
CATSDAAGGSTDTQYF
>TRBJ2-4|few|TRBV7-2|TRBD2
TGTGCCAGTAGCGGGCCCTCCTACAATGAGCAGTACTTC
CASSGPSYNEQYF
>TRBJ1-5|.|TRBV29-1|.
TGCAGCGTTGGCATGCAGGGTGGTCAGCCCCAGCATTTT
CSVGMQGGQPQHF
>TRBJ2-1|.|TRBV13|.
TGTGCCAGCAGCCTAGGGCCGACAGAGCAGTTCTTC
CASSLGPTEQFF
>TRBJ2-7|few|TRBV4-3|.
TGCGCCAGCAGCCAAGATTACTGGGGCGAGCAGTACTTC
CASSQDYWGEQYF
>TRBJ2-1|.|TRBV25-1|TRBD2
TGTGCCAGCAGTGGCCCCGGGACTAGCGTTTCCAATGAGCAGTTCTTC
CASSGPGTSVSNEQFF
>TRBJ2-7|few|TRBV28|.
TGTGCCAGCAGCCAGTTCAGAAGGTTTCGCGAGCAGTACTTC
CASSQFRRFREQYF
>TRBJ2-3|.|TRBV9|TRBD2
TGTGCCAGCGGCGGGGGGTTCACAGATACGCAGTATTTT
CASGGGFTDTQYF
>TRBJ2-4|many|TRBV10-1|.
TGCGCCAGCAGTGAGTCCACAGCCAAAAACATTCAGTACTTC
CASSESTAKNIQYF
>TRBJ2-1|many|TRBV15|.
TGTGCCACCAGCAGAGAATCAGGACGACACTACAATGAGCAGTTCTTC
CATSRESGRHYNEQFF
>TRBJ1-2|few|TRBV20-1|.
TGCAGTGCTAGTGAAGGGAATGTCAGGGGCAACTATGGCTACACCTTC
CSASEGNVRGNYGYTF
>TRBJ2-1|.|TRBV5-1|.
TGCGCCAGCAGCCCGGTGGTCGAGAATGAGCAGTTCTTC
CASSPVVENEQFF
>TRBJ2-7|.|TRBV9|.
TGTGCCAGCAGCGTAGGGGTGGAGCCCTACGAGCAGTACTTC
CASSVGVEPYEQYF
>TRBJ1-5|few|TRBV24-1|.
TGTGCCACCAGGGGACCTCAGCCCCAGCATTTT
CATRGPQPQHF
>TRBJ2-7|.|TRBV3-1|.
TGTGCCAGCAGCCTACAGCCGAGGGAGCACGAGCAGTACTTC
CASSLQPREHEQYF
>TRBJ1-1|few|TRBV28|.
TGTGCCAGCAGTTTAGACCTGGGATTTATGAACACTGAAGCTTTCTTT
CASSLDLGFMNTEAFF
>TRBJ1-1|few|TRBV5-5|.
TGTGCCAGCAGCTTGACCCCGCAGGTGAGAGCGGCTGAAGCTTTCTTT
CASSLTPQVRAAEAFF
>TRBJ2-5|.|TRBV7-9|.
TGTACCAGCAGCTTATCCGTGGAGACCCAGTACTTC
CTSSLSVETQYF
>TRBJ2-5|few|TRBV5-1|.
TGCGCCAGCAGCTTGGCCGGGGTTGGGAGCTCGGAAGAGACCCAGTACTTC
CASSLAGVGSSEETQYF
>TRBJ2-3|.|TRBV9|.
TGTGCCAGCAGCCACTCCAACCCCGGATTCGATACGCAGTATTTT
CASSHSNPGFDTQYF
>TRBJ2-5|many|TRBV10-3|.
TGTGCCACCAGGAGGGCTAGCGAGATGGAGACCCAGTACTTC
CATRRASEMETQYF
>TRBJ2-7|.|TRBV7-9|TRBD2
TGTGCCAGCAGCCCCCCCAGCGGGAATCACGAGCAGTACTTC
CASSPPSGNHEQYF